This T cell receptor beta chain is from a study of blood T cell repertoires in COVID-19. The overall study: The United States, Italy and Spain supplied acute and convalescent COVID-19 samples. The cDNA or gDNA used as material had been derived from T cells, B-cell-depleted T cells, or PBMCs.

The CDR3 sequence is 14 residues long. The ends lost 3 bases at V and 1 base at J; junction bases unmatched: 3. Germline CDR1 is SQVTM and CDR2 is ANQGSEA. Per the study methods: Reference gene primer amplification gave nucleated cell count estimates. TCRdb's copy holds only in-frame clones and misses some; the assay was immunoSEQ multiplex PCR. Clone size and the V and J calls come from that table; the DNA yielded D and trimming. The sample lists 110,000 to 150,000 clones, 82% occurring once. J is TRBJ1-2 and V is TRBV29-1; 9 bases are shared with TRBD1. What was sequenced was peripheral blood. The source is a woman over 75 with acute or convalescent COVID-19. The CDR3 reads CSVEDRGLNYGYTF. CDR3 in DNA: TGCAGCGTTGAGGACAGGGGCCTTAACTATGGCTACACCTTC.